Listed below are T cell receptor beta chains from one sample, sequenced in a study of cytomegalovirus exposure and HLA in healthy donors. Data came from immunoSEQ multiplex PCR; TCRdb stores just in-frame clones and leaves some out. Of approximately 150,000 clones detected, 80% appear once; the ten largest clones hold approximately 15%. Sequenced sample: PBMCs. The receptors were gathered from a middle-aged woman in good health and CMV-seronegative. Each CDR3 is given without its conserved first and last residue. A D gene is named only where the DNA matches it firmly.

>TRBV11-2|NA|NA
ASSLTYEQY
>TRBV4-1|TRBJ1-5|NA
ASSRQGFSNQPQH
>TRBV11-3|TRBJ1-1|TRBD1
ASSDPHRGHTEAF
>TRBV7-2|TRBJ2-2|TRBD2
ASSPGTSGRAPNTGELF
>TRBV7-9|TRBJ2-1|NA
SSSPTSNEQF
>TRBV2|TRBJ1-2|NA
ALGRDGYT
>TRBV12-5|TRBJ2-1|TRBD1
ASGPRQGLYNEQF
>TRBV15|TRBJ2-6|NA
ATSRDLSGANVLT
>TRBV7-2|TRBJ2-5|NA
ASSLPSIYASGPGETQY
>TRBV19|TRBJ1-1|TRBD1
ASLDRGVAF
>TRBV28|TRBJ1-5|NA
ASSTGWSNQPQH
>TRBV28|TRBJ1-1|NA
ASSSLRTDLNTEAF
>TRBV5-5|TRBJ2-2|NA
ASSLPGANTGELF
>TRBV6-1|TRBJ2-5|TRBD1
ASSLQGYQETQY
>TRBV5-1|TRBJ2-5|TRBD2
ASSSLAGTGETQY
>TRBV11-1|TRBJ2-2|TRBD1
ASSLGTGYTGELF
>TRBV11-2|TRBJ1-4|NA
ASSLLEGGNEKLF
>TRBV18|TRBJ2-1|TRBD2
ASSLLAGFSYNEQF
>TRBV28|TRBJ1-2|NA
ASIPLGGGNYGYT
>TRBV11-2|TRBJ2-7|TRBD2
ASSQRTSGRVYEQY
>TRBV5-6|TRBJ1-2|NA
ASSLFRTRYGYT
>TRBV28|TRBJ2-5|NA
ASSRRGDSQETQY
>TRBV5-8|TRBJ1-2|NA
VSSSNRASGYT
>TRBV27|TRBJ1-1|TRBD1
ASSRGGARTEAF
>TRBV2|TRBJ2-7|NA
ASSEGLAGY
>TRBV28|TRBJ1-3|TRBD1
ASSPSGTAPGNTIY
>TRBV2|TRBJ1-6|NA
ASSEAGGYSPLH